This is a list of T cell receptor beta chains from one sample in a study of T-cell reconstitution after alpha-beta-depleted transplantation in children. TCRdb re-called the PCR reads through MiXCR, storing one row per CDR3 protein. The repertoire includes 600,000 to 700,000 distinct CDR3 sequences, approximately 16% of them detected once, and 1.1% sits in the top ten. Specimen: PBMCs from the stem cell graft donor, collected from the stem cell graft. The receptors come from a human donor who donated a stem cell graft to a child with acute myeloid leukemia. CDR3s include the opening cysteine and the closing phenylalanine or tryptophan. D genes are given only for firm matches. Not all rows give a size; the values are once, few, many and, for expanded clones, a class.

clone_size d_call j_call v_call cdr3_nt cdr3_aa
many NA TRBJ2-5 TRBV29-1 TGCAGCGTTGTGAGGGGGTCTGGGGAGACCCAGTACTTC CSVVRGSGETQYF
NA TRBD2 TRBJ2-5 TRBV6-4 TGTGCCAGCAGTGAGCGGGGGGGCCAAGAGACCCAGTACTTC CASSERGGQETQYF
few NA TRBJ2-2 TRBV6-1 TGTGCCATCTCCTGGGGGGCCTGGGGGACCGGGGAGCTGTTTTTT CAISWGAWGTGELFF
NA NA TRBJ2-1 TRBV3-1 TGTGCCAGCAGCCGAAGCGTTTCGGGTGAGCAGTTCTTC CASSRSVSGEQFF
NA TRBD1 TRBJ2-7 TRBV24-1 TGTGCCACCAGCCGAACAGGGGGCTCCTACGAGCAGTACTTC CATSRTGGSYEQYF
many NA TRBJ1-5 TRBV20-1 TGCAGTGCAATAGGCCTAGATAGCAATCAGCCCCAGCATTTT CSAIGLDSNQPQHF
many NA TRBJ1-1 TRBV29-1 TGCAGCGTTGTATATGTGAACACTGAAGCTTTCTTT CSVVYVNTEAFF
NA NA TRBJ1-6 TRBV7-2 TGTGCCAGCAGCCCGCAGGGTCGCTTAGGGTCACCCCTCCACTTT CASSPQGRLGSPLHF
many NA TRBJ1-1 TRBV12-3/TRBV12-4 TGTGCCAGCAGCCGAGGACAGAACACTGAAGCTTTCTTT CASSRGQNTEAFF
few NA TRBJ1-1 TRBV9 TGTGCCAGCAGCGCCGGGGAGGTCACTGAAGCTTTCTTT CASSAGEVTEAFF
many NA TRBJ1-1 TRBV20-1 TGCAGTGATGGACCGGGACGATGGAACACTGAAGCTTTCTTT CSDGPGRWNTEAFF
many NA TRBJ2-5 TRBV24-1 TGTGCCACCGGAAAGAGCCCTGGGACCGGGAACGGGGAGACCCAGTACTTC CATGKSPGTGNGETQYF
many NA TRBJ2-1 TRBV12-3/TRBV12-4 TGTGCCAGCAGTAACCGGGACCAATCCTTAAACAATGAGCAGTTCTTC CASSNRDQSLNNEQFF
NA TRBD1 TRBJ1-2 TRBV10-3 TGTGCCATCAGTACATCCGAGAGGGACAGGGGACCCGCTATGGGCTACACCTTC CAISTSERDRGPAMGYTF
NA TRBD2 TRBJ2-1 TRBV20-1 TGCAGTGCTAGAGAAGGGACTAGCGGATTCTACAATGAGCAGTTCTTC CSAREGTSGFYNEQFF
few NA TRBJ1-1 TRBV14 TGTGCCAGCAGCCAAGATGGCCCCACGGTGTACACTGAAGCTTTCTTT CASSQDGPTVYTEAFF
NA NA TRBJ2-1 TRBV4-2 TGTGCCAGCAGCCAAGCCCTGGGGTCGAATGAGCAGTTCTTC CASSQALGSNEQFF
many NA TRBJ2-7 TRBV29-1 TGCAGCGTGGCCCGGGGGACACCCTACGAGCAGTACTTC CSVARGTPYEQYF
few NA TRBJ2-3 TRBV6-5 TGTGCCAGCAGTTACTCGACGGGGAGAGATACGCAGTATTTT CASSYSTGRDTQYF
few NA TRBJ2-6 TRBV7-3 TGTGCCAGCAGCTTAAGGTTAGGCAGCCGCTCTGGGGCCAACGTCCTGACTTTC CASSLRLGSRSGANVLTF